This T cell receptor beta chain is from a study of shared clonotypes between healthy human individuals. Study results and limitations: Non-shared clonotypes displayed generation probabilities falling below those of clonotypes present in all four donors.

Notes on this clone: Its target is not known.

Replicate sorted-subset PCRs were loaded with 150 to 250 ng DNA, approximately 31,000 T cell genomes. Method: immunoSEQ multiplex PCR; TCRdb's copy keeps in-frame clones and lacks some. The sample contains over a million clones, 70% to 80% of which appear only once. Germline V gene sequence: CDR1 SNHLY, CDR2 FYNNEI. The germline V and J ends were trimmed by 4 bases and 7 bases, with 11 bases remaining between them. This CDR3 is built from 13 residues. Sequenced input: memory CD4+ T cells from PBMCs. The subset denotes: CD45RA-negative fraction. This receptor was taken from a man between 18 and 35 years old in good health. Some clones in this sample may be carry-over from other donors' samples. J is TRBJ2-1 and V is TRBV2; no clear D gene. The DNA of the CDR3 is TGTGCCAGCAGTGTCACGGAGCCGAATGAGCAGTTCTTC. Translating gives CASSVTEPNEQFF.